The subject of this entry is one T cell receptor (beta chain). These data come from a study of immune characterization of retroperitoneal liposarcoma. Germline V gives CDR1 MNHNS, CDR2 SASEGT. CDR3 length: 12 amino acids. V lost 6 bases to trimming and J lost 13 bases, with 16 bases between them. TCRdb passed the PCR reads through MiXCR, listing each CDR3 protein once. The sample lists more than 10,000 distinct CDR3 sequences; 25% to 30% were seen once. This sequence joins TRBV6-1 and TRBJ2-1; D remains ambiguous. The sample was tumor tissue. The receptor was derived from a male donor with retroperitoneal liposarcoma. The CDR3 reads CASRSSQETQFF. Here the CDR3 DNA reads TGTGCCAGCAGGTCCAGTCAAGAGACCCAGTTCTTC.